Presented here are 15 T cell receptor beta chains from one specimen sequenced in a study of early T cells in non-severe SARS-CoV-2 infection (dated by TCRdb to the early 2020s). The library was obtained by 5' RACE. The reads were generated on a NextSeq 500. The public reads were reprocessed in TCRdb via fastp at Q25 and MiXCR, keeping in-frame beta chains. One record per CDR3 amino acid sequence lists the most common genes and DNA. Present in this sample are around 40,000 distinct CDR3 sequences, under 8% of which were seen just once. The ten largest clones represent under 7.5% of the sample. The sequenced material came from whole blood. The receptors originated from an adult who was a healthcare worker with PCR-confirmed SARS-CoV-2 infection or an uninfected control (not recorded which).

The chain carries TRBV12-3 or TRBV12-4 and TRBJ2-1; D gene unclear. This CDR3 contains 14 residues. Trimming removed 0 bases at V and 7 bases at J, with 10 bases between. CDR3 coding DNA: TGTGCCAGCAGTTTAGCGAACGTAGGTAATGAGCAGTTCTTC. It yields the protein CASSLANVGNEQFF.

This clonotype was recorded many times. The J gene is TRBJ2-7, the V gene TRBV12-3 or TRBV12-4; the D gene is possibly TRBD1 (6 bases). Trimming took 5 bases from V and 5 from J, leaving 13 bases between them. The CDR3 has 13 residues. The CDR3: CASSPGTIDEQYF. The CDR3 DNA reads TGTGCCAGCAGTCCGGGGACAATCGACGAGCAGTACTTC.

V is TRBV10-3 and J is TRBJ2-2; a possible D gene is TRBD2 (5 bases). The CDR3 consists of 12 residues. Germline V CDR1 and CDR2: ENHRY, SYGVKD. The V end was cut by 8 bases, the J end by 7 bases, with 11 bases between. Here the CDR3 reads CAISHRDGELFF. The CDR3 bases are TGTGCCATCTCCCACCGGGACGGGGAGCTGTTTTTT.

The sample holds many counts of this clonotype. The J gene is TRBJ2-1, the V gene TRBV24-1; D could derive from TRBD1 or TRBD2 (5 bases each). Trimming stripped 10 bases from V and 1 base from J, with 13 bases between. Germline CDR1 is KGHDR and CDR2 is SFDVKD. This CDR3 has 14 amino acids. CDR3 coding DNA: TGTGCCACGGGACCAGAGAGTTCCTACAATGAGCAGTTCTTC. As protein: CATGPESSYNEQFF.

This clonotype was observed many times. This sequence joins TRBV6-2 or TRBV6-3 and TRBJ2-2; D is unresolved. The V end was cut by 7 bases, the J end by 5 bases, with 14 bases between. CDR3 size: 14 residues. The germline V gene encodes CDR1 MNHEY and CDR2 SVGEGT. CDR3 in amino acids: CASNLMGETGELFF. In nucleotides, the CDR3 is TGTGCCAGCAACTTAATGGGTGAGACCGGGGAGCTGTTTTTT.

This clonotype was detected only a few times. The chain joins TRBV20-1 to TRBJ2-7, with D maybe TRBD2 (5 bases). Trimming cost V 6 bases and J 0 bases, with 9 bases left between them. The germline gives CDR1 DFQATT, CDR2 SNEGSKA (reference sequence). The CDR3 has 12 residues. The CDR3 reads CSAIRDSYEQYF. CDR3 DNA sequence: TGCAGTGCCATACGGGACTCCTACGAGCAGTACTTC.

In this sample, this clonotype turned up many times. The chain has TRBV7-9 and TRBJ2-7; possibly TRBD2 for D (5 bases). Trimming took off 4 bases at V and 3 bases at J, with 16 bases between the two ends. This CDR3 contains 15 residues. Germline-derived CDR1 and CDR2 are SEHNR and FQNEAQ (reference sequence). The DNA of the CDR3 is TGTGCCAGCAGCTCTCCTGGACTGGCGGACTACGAGCAGTACTTC. This codes for CASSSPGLADYEQYF.

This clonotype was detected many times. J is TRBJ1-4 and V is TRBV6-6, with D unclear. Germline V gives CDR1 MNHNY, CDR2 SVGAGI (reference sequence). The CDR3 consists of 13 residues. V was shortened by 7 bases and J by 7 bases, with 13 bases between the two germline ends. The CDR3 region is CASMGGWGEKLFF. In DNA, the CDR3 is TGTGCCAGCATGGGAGGGTGGGGTGAAAAACTGTTTTTT.

This clonotype was seen only a few times. CDR3: CASRPRGVEVGDEQFF. The CDR3 DNA reads as TGTGCCAGCAGGCCCAGGGGGGTGGAGGTCGGGGATGAGCAGTTCTTC. V gene TRBV28 combines with J gene TRBJ2-1, with D maybe TRBD1 (7 bases). The CDR3 runs 16 residues. The germline V and J ends were trimmed by 6 bases and 8 bases, with 23 bases remaining between them. Looked up from germline, CDR1 is MDHEN and CDR2 is SYDVKM.

In this sample, this clonotype turned up a few times. The chain is built from TRBV5-1 and TRBJ1-1; tentatively, D is TRBD1 (5 bases). The germline V gene encodes CDR1 SGHRS and CDR2 YFSETQ. The length of the CDR3 is 12 residues. V was pared by 0 bases and J by 6 bases, with 6 bases between. DNA for the CDR3: TGCGCCAGCAGCTTGGCAGGGCCTGAAGCTTTCTTT. Encoded protein: CASSLAGPEAFF. Supplemented by reference TRBV5-1 and TRBJ1-1, the full variable domain reads KAGVTQTPRYLIKTRGQQVTLSCSPISGHRSVSWYQQTPGQGLQFLFEYFSETQRNKGNFPGRFSGRQFSNSRSEMNVSTLELGDSALYLCASSLAGPEAFFGQGTRLTVV.

The sample holds a few counts of this clonotype. This chain connects TRBV2 to TRBJ2-3, with TRBD2 as a possible D gene (6 bases). CDR3 size: 16 residues. V was trimmed by 8 bases and J by 0 bases, leaving 18 bases between them. CDR1 is SNHLY and CDR2 is FYNNEI in the germline V gene. The CDR3 bases are TGTGCCAGCGGGGAGGACTCCCTACCAAGCACAGATACGCAGTATTTT. This codes for CASGEDSLPSTDTQYF.

This clonotype was found a few times. The V gene is TRBV6-2 or TRBV6-3, the J gene TRBJ2-7; D unresolved. The CDR3 contains 13 residues. V was clipped by 8 bases and J by 6 bases, with 17 bases between them. Per germline, CDR1 MNHEY and CDR2 SVGEGT. The DNA of the CDR3 is TGTGCCAGCCAAGGTGGGGTAGTTCGCGAGCAGTACTTC. Translated: CASQGGVVREQYF.

In this sample, this clonotype turned up many times. This chain joins TRBV11-2 and TRBJ2-3, with D possibly being TRBD2 (6 bases). CDR1 is SGHAT, CDR2 FQNNGV, per germline. Trimming left V 5 bases short and J 3 bases short, with 18 bases between. The CDR3 has 16 residues. CDR3 residues: CASSPRRVAATDTQYF. Here the CDR3 DNA reads TGTGCCAGCAGCCCGCGAAGGGTAGCGGCAACAGATACGCAGTATTTT.

This clonotype was seen repeatedly, ten times or more. V is TRBV28 and J is TRBJ2-2, with 11 bases aligning to TRBD2. V lost 8 bases and J lost 1; bases outside the gene matches: 6. The CDR3 runs 16 residues. The V gene's germline CDR1 is MDHEN and CDR2 SYDVKM. Here the CDR3 DNA reads TGTGCCAGCGTTGCTAGCGGGAGGCTGAACACCGGGGAGCTGTTTTTT. It is translated as CASVASGRLNTGELFF.

V is TRBV20-1 and J is TRBJ2-7; 9 bases align to TRBD2. CDR1 and CDR2 from the germline V gene are DFQATT and SNEGSKA (reference sequence). V was pared by 0 bases and J by 6 bases, with 15 bases of the junction left unmatched. This CDR3 comprises 17 residues. The CDR3 region has the DNA TGCAGTGCTAGAGAATTTGTGGGCGCGGGAGGGCCGGTCGAGCAGTACTTC. Residues: CSAREFVGAGGPVEQYF.